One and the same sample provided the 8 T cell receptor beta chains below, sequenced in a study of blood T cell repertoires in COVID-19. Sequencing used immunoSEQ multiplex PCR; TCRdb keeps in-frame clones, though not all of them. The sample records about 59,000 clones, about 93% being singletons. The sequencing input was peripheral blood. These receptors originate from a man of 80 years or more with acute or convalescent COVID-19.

In nucleotides, the CDR3 is TGTGCCAGTAGTGGGCAGGGGGCCGCGGCCGGCCTCTACGAGCAGTACTTC. Protein product: CASSGQGAAAGLYEQYF. The chain links TRBV19 to TRBJ2-7; 8 bases align to TRBD1. This CDR3 is built from 17 residues. After removal of 5 bases from V and 3 bases from J, the junction contained 15 bases not matched to a gene. The germline V gene has CDR1 LNHDA and CDR2 SQIVND (reference sequence).

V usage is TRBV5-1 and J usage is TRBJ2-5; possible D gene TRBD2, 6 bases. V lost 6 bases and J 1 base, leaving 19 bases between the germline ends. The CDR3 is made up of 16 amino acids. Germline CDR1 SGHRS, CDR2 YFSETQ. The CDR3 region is CASTYSRSGPQETQYF. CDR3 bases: TGCGCCAGCACCTACTCCCGGAGCGGGCCCCAAGAGACCCAGTACTTC.

CDR3 sequence: CASSVRQGVSDTEAFF. CDR3 in DNA: TGTGCCTCTTCCGTGAGACAGGGGGTATCCGACACTGAAGCTTTCTTT. The J gene is TRBJ1-1, the V gene TRBV10-3; 9 bases map to TRBD1. The CDR3 length is 16 residues. Germline CDR1 ENHRY, CDR2 SYGVKD. Trimming at V came to 11 bases and at J to 3 bases, leaving 16 bases not matched to a gene.

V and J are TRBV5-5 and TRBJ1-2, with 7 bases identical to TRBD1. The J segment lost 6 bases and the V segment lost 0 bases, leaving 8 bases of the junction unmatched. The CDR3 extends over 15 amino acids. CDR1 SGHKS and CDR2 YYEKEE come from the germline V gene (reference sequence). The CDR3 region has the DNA TGTGCCAGCAGCTTGGTTGCGACAGGGAGCAATGGCTACACCTTC. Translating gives CASSLVATGSNGYTF.

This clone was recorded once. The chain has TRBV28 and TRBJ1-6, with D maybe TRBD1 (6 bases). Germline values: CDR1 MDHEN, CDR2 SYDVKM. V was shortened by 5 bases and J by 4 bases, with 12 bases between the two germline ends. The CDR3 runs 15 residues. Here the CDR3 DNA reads TGTGCCAGCAGTATACAGGGCCCTTATAATTCACCCCTCCACTTT. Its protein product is CASSIQGPYNSPLHF.

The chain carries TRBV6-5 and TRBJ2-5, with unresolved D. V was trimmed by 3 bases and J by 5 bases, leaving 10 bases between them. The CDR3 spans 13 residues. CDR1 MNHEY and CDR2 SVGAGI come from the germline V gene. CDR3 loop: CASSYNGWETQYF. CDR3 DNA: TGTGCCAGCAGTTATAACGGGTGGGAGACCCAGTACTTC.

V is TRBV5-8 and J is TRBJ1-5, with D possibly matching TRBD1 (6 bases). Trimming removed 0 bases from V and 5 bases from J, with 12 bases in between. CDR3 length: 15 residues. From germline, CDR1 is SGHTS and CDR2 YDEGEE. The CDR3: CASSLGGGTDQPQHF. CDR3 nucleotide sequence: TGTGCCAGCAGCTTGGGAGGGGGAACGGATCAGCCCCAGCATTTT. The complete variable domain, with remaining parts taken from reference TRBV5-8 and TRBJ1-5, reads EAGVTQSPTHLIKTRGQQATLRCSPISGHTSVYWYQQALGLGLQFLLWYDEGEERNRGNFPPRFSGRQFPNYSSELNVNALELEDSALYLCASSLGGGTDQPQHFGDGTRLSIL.

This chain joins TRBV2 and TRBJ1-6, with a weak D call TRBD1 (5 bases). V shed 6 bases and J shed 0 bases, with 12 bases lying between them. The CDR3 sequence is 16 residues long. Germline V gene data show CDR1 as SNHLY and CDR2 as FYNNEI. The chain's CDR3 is CASRGRGSSYNSPLHF. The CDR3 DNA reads TGTGCCAGCAGGGGTCGGGGGAGCTCCTATAATTCACCCCTCCACTTT.